A single sample gave rise to the 12 T cell receptor beta chains below, sequenced in a study of blood T cell repertoires in COVID-19. Method: immunoSEQ multiplex PCR; TCRdb's copy keeps in-frame clones and lacks some. The sample holds some 320,000 clones, 85% to 95% seen once. The specimen sequenced was PBMCs or T cells enriched from blood (not recorded which). The receptors shown here come from a woman in her 30s who had been exposed to COVID-19.

CDR3 in DNA: TGTGCCAGCAGCTTAGATATCGGCAGGGTCACTGAAGCTTTCTTT. Amino acid sequence: CASSLDIGRVTEAFF. The V call is TRBV11-2, the J call TRBJ1-1; D perhaps matches TRBD1 (5 bases). In germline, CDR1 is SGHAT, CDR2 FQNNGV. The CDR3 runs to 15 residues. V shed 0 bases and J shed 4 bases, with 12 bases lying between them.

The CDR3 coding sequence is TGTGCCACCAGCAGAGGAGCAGGGATGACCTACGAGCAGTACTTC. Translated, it gives CATSRGAGMTYEQYF. V and J are TRBV15 and TRBJ2-7, with D tentatively TRBD1 (5 bases). The germline V and J ends were trimmed by 1 base and 2 bases, with 12 bases remaining between them. From germline, CDR1 is LNHNV and CDR2 YYDKDF (reference sequence). The CDR3 loop spans 15 amino acids.

V usage is TRBV5-1 and J usage is TRBJ2-1; 8 positions match TRBD2. CDR1 is SGHRS and CDR2 is YFSETQ in the germline V gene. This CDR3 has 18 residues. The ends lost 0 bases at V and 3 bases at J; junction bases unmatched: 11. CDR3 sequence reads: CASSLVPLAGGNYNEQFF. Here the CDR3 DNA reads TGCGCCAGCAGCTTGGTCCCACTCGCGGGGGGCAACTACAATGAGCAGTTCTTC.

This chain links TRBV6-6 with TRBJ2-7; D is possibly TRBD1 (6 bases). This CDR3 is 12 amino acids long. Trimming removed 10 bases at V and 2 bases at J, with 12 bases between. Germline V lookup: CDR1 MNHNY, CDR2 SVGAGI (reference sequence). The CDR3 protein is CATRQETYEQYF. In DNA, the CDR3 is TGTGCCACTAGACAGGAGACCTACGAGCAGTACTTC.

This clone was recorded only once. The chain links TRBV5-1 to TRBJ2-5, with 9 bases fitting TRBD1. Germline CDR1 reads SGHRS; CDR2 reads YFSETQ. CDR3 length: 16 residues. V trimming: 5 bases; J trimming: 9 bases; junction bases outside the gene matches: 17. The CDR3: CASSLTGQGGSGSQYF. The CDR3 nucleotides are TGCGCCAGCAGTTTAACGGGACAGGGTGGTTCAGGGTCCCAGTACTTC.

DNA for the CDR3: TGTGCCAGCAGACCGGACAGGGACCGGCATGGCTACACCTTC. Encoded protein: CASRPDRDRHGYTF. The genes are TRBV2 and TRBJ1-2; the match to TRBD1 covers 8 bases. Unmatched junction bases numbered 9, after V lost 6 bases and J lost 6 bases. The CDR3 covers 14 residues. CDR1 and CDR2 (germline): SNHLY, FYNNEI.

V and J are TRBV7-2 and TRBJ2-1; the D gene is possibly TRBD1 (5 bases). Per the germline V gene, CDR1 is SGHTA and CDR2 is FQGNSA. The CDR3 is 14 amino acids. V shed 3 bases and J shed 12 bases, with 18 bases lying between them. CDR3: CASSFSGYGLLQFF. CDR3 nucleotides: TGTGCCAGCAGCTTTTCAGGGTATGGCCTTTTGCAGTTCTTC.

This rearrangement joins TRBV4-2 to TRBJ2-6, with D possibly TRBD2 on 5 matching bases. This CDR3 region has 16 residues. Germline loops: CDR1 LGHNA, CDR2 YNFKEQ. The V and J ends lost 3 bases and 2 bases respectively, with 11 bases between them. DNA for the CDR3: TGTGCCAGCAGCCACGATTCGGGAACTGGGGCCAACGTCCTGACTTTC. Amino acid sequence: CASSHDSGTGANVLTF.

The V and J genes are TRBV9 and TRBJ1-1, with 10 bases that match TRBD1. Germline V gene lookup returns CDR1 SGDLS and CDR2 YYNGEE. This CDR3 contains 18 residues. Losses at the gene ends were 4 bases for V and 2 bases for J; bases not matched to a gene: 14. Written as DNA, the CDR3 is TGTGCCAGCAGCCCCAGTAGTGGGACAGGGGCTATCAACACTGAAGCTTTCTTT. Amino acids: CASSPSSGTGAINTEAFF.

The chain links TRBV19 to TRBJ2-3, with 7 bases matching TRBD2. V lost 3 bases to trimming and J lost 13 bases; unmatched junction nucleotides: 7. Germline values: CDR1 LNHDA, CDR2 SQIVND (reference sequence). There are 12 residues in the CDR3. CDR3 bases: TGTGCCAGTAGTATTGATGGACTAGGAGAGTATTTT. Encoded protein: CASSIDGLGEYF.

The J gene is TRBJ1-1, the V gene TRBV4-3; D is possibly TRBD1 (5 bases). The CDR3 totals 15 residues. Trimming took 0 bases from V and 0 from J, leaving 8 bases between them. Germline V CDR1 and CDR2: LGHNA, YSLEER. The CDR3 here is CASSQDRVMNTEAFF. The CDR3 DNA follows: TGCGCCAGCAGCCAAGACAGGGTCATGAACACTGAAGCTTTCTTT.

The chain has TRBV6-5 and TRBJ1-4, with D unclear. V was cut by 0 bases and J by 8 bases, with 10 bases left in between. Per the germline V gene, CDR1 is MNHEY and CDR2 is SVGAGI. This CDR3 is 14 amino acids long. The CDR3 reads CASSYSRAAEKLFF. The CDR3 DNA sequence: TGTGCCAGCAGTTACTCGAGGGCAGCCGAAAAACTGTTTTTT.